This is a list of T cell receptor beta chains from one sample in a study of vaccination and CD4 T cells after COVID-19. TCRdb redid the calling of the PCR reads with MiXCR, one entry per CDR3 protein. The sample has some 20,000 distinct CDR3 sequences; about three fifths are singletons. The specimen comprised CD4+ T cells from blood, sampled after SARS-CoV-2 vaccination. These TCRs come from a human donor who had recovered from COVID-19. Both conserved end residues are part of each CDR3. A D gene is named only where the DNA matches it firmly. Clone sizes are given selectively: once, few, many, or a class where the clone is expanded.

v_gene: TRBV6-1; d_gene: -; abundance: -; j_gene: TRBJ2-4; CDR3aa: CASRMDGLAKNIQYF; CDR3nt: TGTGCCAGCAGGATGGACGGCCTAGCCAAAAACATTCAGTACTTC
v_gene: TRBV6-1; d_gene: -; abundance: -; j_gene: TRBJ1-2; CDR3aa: CASSRDTNYGYTF; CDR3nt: TGTGCCAGCAGTAGGGACACTAACTATGGCTACACCTTC
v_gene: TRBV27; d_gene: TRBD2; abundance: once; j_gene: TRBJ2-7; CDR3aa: CASKLGGVTYEQYF; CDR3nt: TGTGCCAGCAAACTCGGGGGGGTGACCTACGAGCAGTACTTC
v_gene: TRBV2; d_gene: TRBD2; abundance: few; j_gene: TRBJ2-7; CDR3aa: CASILAGGLSYEQYF; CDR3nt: TGTGCCAGCATACTAGCGGGAGGGCTCTCCTACGAGCAGTACTTC
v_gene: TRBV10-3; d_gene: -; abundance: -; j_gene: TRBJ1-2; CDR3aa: CAISDTGEGYTF; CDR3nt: TGTGCCATCAGTGATACGGGGGAAGGCTACACCTTC
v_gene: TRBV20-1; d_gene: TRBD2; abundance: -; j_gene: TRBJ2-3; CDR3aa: CSASQGLASGTDTQYF; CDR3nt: TGCAGTGCTTCCCAGGGACTAGCGAGTGGGACAGATACGCAGTATTTT
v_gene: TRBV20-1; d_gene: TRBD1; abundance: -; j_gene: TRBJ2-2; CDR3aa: CSATTFGDRGFTGELFF; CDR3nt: TGCAGTGCTACAACATTCGGAGACAGGGGTTTTACCGGGGAGCTGTTTTTT
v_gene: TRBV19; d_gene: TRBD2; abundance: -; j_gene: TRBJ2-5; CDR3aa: CASSSKRDPIMRETQYF; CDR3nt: TGTGCCAGTAGTTCCAAGCGGGACCCGATTATGAGAGAGACCCAGTACTTC
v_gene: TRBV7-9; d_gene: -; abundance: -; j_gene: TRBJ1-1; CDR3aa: CASSLGNGGLAEAFF; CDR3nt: TGTGCCAGCAGCTTAGGGAATGGAGGGTTGGCTGAAGCTTTCTTT
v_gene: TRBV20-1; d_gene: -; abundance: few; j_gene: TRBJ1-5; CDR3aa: CSVTRGLNQPQHF; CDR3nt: TGCAGTGTAACCCGGGGCCTCAATCAGCCCCAGCATTTT
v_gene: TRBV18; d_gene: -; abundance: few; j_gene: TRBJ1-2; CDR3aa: CASSPWRSYGYTF; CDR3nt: TGTGCCAGCTCACCATGGAGGAGTTATGGCTACACCTTC
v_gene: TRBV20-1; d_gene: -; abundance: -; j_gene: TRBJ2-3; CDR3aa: CSARAISTTDTQYF; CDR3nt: TGCAGTGCTAGAGCCATCTCTACAACGGATACGCAGTATTTT
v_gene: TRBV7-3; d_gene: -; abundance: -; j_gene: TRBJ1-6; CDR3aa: CASSLDGSSPLHF; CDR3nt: TGTGCCAGCAGCTTAGACGGGAGCTCACCCCTCCACTTT
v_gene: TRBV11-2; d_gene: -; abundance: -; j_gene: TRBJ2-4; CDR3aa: CASSLNMDIQYF; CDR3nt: TGTGCCAGCAGCTTAAATATGGACATTCAGTACTTC
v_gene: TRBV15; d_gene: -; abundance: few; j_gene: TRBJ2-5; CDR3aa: CATGLGRSRTQYF; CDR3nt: TGTGCCACCGGACTCGGGCGGTCCCGGACCCAGTACTTC
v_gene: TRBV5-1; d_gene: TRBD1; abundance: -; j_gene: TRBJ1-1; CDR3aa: CASTLTGSGEAFF; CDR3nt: TGCGCCAGCACCTTGACAGGGTCGGGTGAAGCTTTCTTT
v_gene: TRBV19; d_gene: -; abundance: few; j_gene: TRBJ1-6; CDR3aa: CASSYENSPLHF; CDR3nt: TGTGCCAGTAGTTACGAGAATTCACCCCTCCACTTT
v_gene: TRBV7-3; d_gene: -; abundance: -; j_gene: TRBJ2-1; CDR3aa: CASSPDVRGARNEQFF; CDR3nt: TGTGCCAGCAGCCCAGACGTCCGGGGGGCGAGGAATGAGCAGTTCTTC
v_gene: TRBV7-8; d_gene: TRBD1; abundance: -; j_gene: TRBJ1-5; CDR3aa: CASSLSGQVNQPQHF; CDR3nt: TGTGCCAGCAGCTTATCCGGACAGGTAAATCAGCCCCAGCATTTT
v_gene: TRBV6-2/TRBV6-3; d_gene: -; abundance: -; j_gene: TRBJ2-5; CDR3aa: CASSRGIMSGETQYF; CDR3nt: TGTGCCAGCAGTCGAGGGATAATGAGTGGGGAGACCCAGTACTTC
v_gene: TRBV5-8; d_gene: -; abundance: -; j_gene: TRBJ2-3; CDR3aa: CASSTESGTDTQYF; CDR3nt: TGTGCCAGCAGCACCGAGAGTGGGACAGATACGCAGTATTTT
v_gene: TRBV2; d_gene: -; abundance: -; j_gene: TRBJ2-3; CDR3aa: CASSEQPGFWISTDTQYF; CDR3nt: TGTGCCAGCAGTGAACAGCCAGGATTTTGGATTAGCACAGATACGCAGTATTTT
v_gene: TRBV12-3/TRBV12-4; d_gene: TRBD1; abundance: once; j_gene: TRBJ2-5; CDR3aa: CASSTGTGGETQYF; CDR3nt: TGTGCCAGCAGTACCGGGACAGGGGGCGAGACCCAGTACTTC
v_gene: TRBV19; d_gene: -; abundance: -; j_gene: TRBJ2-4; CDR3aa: CASSTIQGSKNIQYF; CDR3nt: TGTGCCAGTAGTACTATACAGGGTTCCAAAAACATTCAGTACTTC
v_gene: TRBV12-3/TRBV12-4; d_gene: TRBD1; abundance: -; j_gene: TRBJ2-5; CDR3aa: CASSPQGTDLGETQYF; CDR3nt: TGTGCCAGCAGCCCCCAAGGGACAGACTTAGGAGAGACCCAGTACTTC
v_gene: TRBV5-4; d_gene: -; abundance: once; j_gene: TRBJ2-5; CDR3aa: CASSSPKTGKRQETQYF; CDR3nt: TGTGCCAGCAGCTCACCTAAGACGGGAAAAAGGCAAGAGACCCAGTACTTC
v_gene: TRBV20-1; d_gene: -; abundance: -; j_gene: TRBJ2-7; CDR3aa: CSAPTRSDEQYF; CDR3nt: TGCAGTGCCCCGACTCGATCGGACGAGCAGTACTTC
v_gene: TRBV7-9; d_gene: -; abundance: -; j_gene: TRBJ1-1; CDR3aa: CASTPPAETEAFF; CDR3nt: TGTGCCAGCACCCCCCCCGCCGAAACTGAAGCTTTCTTT
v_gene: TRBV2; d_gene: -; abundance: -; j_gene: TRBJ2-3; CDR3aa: CASSVGVDTQYF; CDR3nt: TGTGCCAGCAGCGTGGGGGTGGATACGCAGTATTTT
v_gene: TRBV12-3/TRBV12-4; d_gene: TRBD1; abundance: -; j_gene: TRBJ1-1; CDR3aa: CASSRTGRFATEAFF; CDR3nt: TGTGCCAGCAGCCGGACAGGGAGGTTCGCCACTGAAGCTTTCTTT
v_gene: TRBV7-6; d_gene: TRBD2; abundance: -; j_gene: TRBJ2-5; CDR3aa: CASSLGLAGGRQETQYF; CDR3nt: TGTGCCAGCAGCCTCGGACTAGCGGGAGGAAGACAAGAGACCCAGTACTTC
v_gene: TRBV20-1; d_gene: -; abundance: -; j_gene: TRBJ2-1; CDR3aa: CSASAFGGVRNEQFF; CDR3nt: TGCAGTGCCTCCGCTTTTGGGGGAGTCCGCAATGAGCAGTTCTTC
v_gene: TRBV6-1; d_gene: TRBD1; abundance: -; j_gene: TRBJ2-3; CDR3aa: CASTAPGQGADTQYF; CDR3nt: TGTGCCAGCACCGCCCCGGGACAGGGGGCAGATACGCAGTATTTT
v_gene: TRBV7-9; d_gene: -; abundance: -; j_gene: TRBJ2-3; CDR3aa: CASSLRRIGADTQYF; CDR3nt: TGTGCCAGCAGCTTACGACGGATCGGGGCAGATACGCAGTATTTT
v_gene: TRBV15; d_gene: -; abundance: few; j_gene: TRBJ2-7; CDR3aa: CATSSTAGRATYEQYF; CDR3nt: TGTGCCACCAGCAGCACGGCAGGGCGGGCAACCTACGAGCAGTACTTC
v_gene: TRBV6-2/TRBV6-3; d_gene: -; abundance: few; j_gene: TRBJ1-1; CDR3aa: CASSYMGNTEAFF; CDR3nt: TGTGCCAGCAGTTACATGGGGAACACTGAAGCTTTCTTT
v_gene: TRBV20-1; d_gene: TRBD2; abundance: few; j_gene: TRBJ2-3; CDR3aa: CSAKAGEGTDTQYF; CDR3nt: TGCAGTGCTAAAGCGGGAGAGGGCACAGATACGCAGTATTTT
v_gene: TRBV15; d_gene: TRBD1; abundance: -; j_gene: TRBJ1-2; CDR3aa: CATSPDRVDGYTF; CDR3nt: TGTGCCACAAGTCCCGACAGGGTCGATGGCTACACCTTC
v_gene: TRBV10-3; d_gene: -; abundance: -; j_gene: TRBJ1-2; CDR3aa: CAISESRDQRGGYTF; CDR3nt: TGTGCCATCAGTGAGTCCAGGGACCAGCGGGGCGGCTACACCTTC
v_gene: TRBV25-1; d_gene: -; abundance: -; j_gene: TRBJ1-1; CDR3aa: CASINTVNTEAFF; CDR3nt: TGTGCCAGCATAAACACAGTGAACACTGAAGCTTTCTTT
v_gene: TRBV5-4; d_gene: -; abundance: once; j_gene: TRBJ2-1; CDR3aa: CASSLKTVSEQFF; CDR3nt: TGTGCCAGCAGCTTGAAGACAGTCAGTGAGCAGTTCTTC